The 26 T cell receptor beta chains below were found in one sample sequenced in a study of molecular identifiers for immune sequencing clone quantification. In TCRdb, the PCR reads were re-called with MiXCR into one record per CDR3 protein. This table holds 9,800 or so distinct CDR3 sequences, 15% to 20% found once. Sequences were obtained from naive CD8+ T cells from blood, with Jurkat cell RNA spiked in. As to subset: FACS-sorted CD8+CD4-CCR7+CD45RA+ naive T cells. These receptors all come from a human donor in good health. Some libraries in this study had Jurkat cell RNA spiked in.

This clonotype is labeled as medium-sized (0.01 to 0.1%). The chain links TRBV7-9 to TRBJ2-1, with D maybe TRBD2 (5 bases). Germline values: CDR1 SEHNR, CDR2 FQNEAQ (reference sequence). V was pared by 0 bases and J by 8 bases, with 11 bases between. This CDR3 has 14 amino acids. In DNA, the CDR3 is TGTGCCAGCAGCTTAGCCTCTAGCCCCGATGAGCAGTTCTTC. Translation: CASSLASSPDEQFF.

This clonotype was found many times. The chain's CDR3 is CASSPTGSEETQYF. The DNA of the CDR3 is TGTGCCAGCAGCCCGACAGGTTCGGAAGAGACCCAGTACTTC. The J gene is TRBJ2-5, the V gene TRBV12-3 or TRBV12-4, with TRBD1 as a possible D gene (6 bases). The CDR3 consists of 14 residues. The germline V and J ends were trimmed by 6 bases and 3 bases, with 14 bases remaining between them.

Ten or more counts support this clonotype. This chain connects TRBV3-1 to TRBJ2-1; D is unresolved. This CDR3 is built from 14 residues. Germline CDR1 LGHDT, CDR2 YNNKEL (reference sequence). V was cut by 5 bases and J by 0 bases, with 8 bases left in between. The CDR3 bases are TGTGCCAGCAGCTTGGGCAGCTCCTACAATGAGCAGTTCTTC. It specifies CASSLGSSYNEQFF.

This clonotype has a count of ten or more. The rearrangement joins TRBV29-1 to TRBJ1-2; a possible D gene is TRBD1 (5 bases). Germline values: CDR1 SQVTM, CDR2 ANQGSEA. This CDR3 comprises 11 residues. Trimming took 6 bases from V and 8 from J, leaving 13 bases between them. As DNA, the CDR3 is TGCAGCGTCGTTAGGGGCATGGGCTACACCTTC. Translating gives CSVVRGMGYTF.

This clonotype was recorded many times. V and J are TRBV12-3 or TRBV12-4 and TRBJ2-3, with D possibly called TRBD1 or TRBD2 (5 bases each). This CDR3 is built from 13 residues. Trimming removed 3 bases at V and 8 bases at J, with 12 bases between. The CDR3: CASSFGGLGTQYF. The CDR3 nucleotides read TGTGCCAGCAGTTTTGGGGGTTTGGGTACGCAGTATTTT.

This clonotype is categorized as medium-sized. The CDR3 bases are TGTGCCAGCAGTCCCCGAGCGATCTCCTACGAGCAGTACTTC. This translates into CASSPRAISYEQYF. The chain has TRBV28 and TRBJ2-7; no reliable D call. The CDR3 has 14 residues. Germline CDR1 and CDR2: MDHEN and SYDVKM. V gave up 5 bases and J gave up 0 bases, with 11 bases separating them.

This clonotype came up once. The rearrangement joins TRBV4-1 to TRBJ2-1, with D uncertain. The V end lost 4 bases, the J end lost 9 bases, and 19 bases lay between the germline ends. Germline values: CDR1 MGHRA, CDR2 YSYEKL. The CDR3 spans 15 residues. DNA for the CDR3: TGCGCCAGCAGCCCCCCCAGCTCCCGGTCCCCTGAGCAGTTCTTC. Protein: CASSPPSSRSPEQFF.

This clonotype is categorized as medium-sized. The chain couples TRBV13 to TRBJ1-1; tentatively, D is TRBD1 (5 bases). The CDR3 covers 13 residues. Looked up from germline, CDR1 is PRHDT and CDR2 is FYEKMQ (reference sequence). V gave up 5 bases and J gave up 4 bases, with 11 bases separating them. In nucleotides, the CDR3 is TGTGCCAGCAGCCCCCAGGGAGCCACTGAAGCTTTCTTT. As protein: CASSPQGATEAFF.

In this sample, this clonotype is medium-sized (0.01 to 0.1%). The V gene is TRBV7-4, the J gene TRBJ2-3, with TRBD1 identical over 7 bases. This CDR3 is 15 amino acids long. J gave up 2 bases and V 7 bases, and 9 bases lay outside the gene matches. Germline V gene lookup returns CDR1 SGHVT and CDR2 SQSDAQ. The CDR3 sequence: CASTDGDRSTDTQYF. The CDR3 nucleotides are TGTGCCAGCACGGACGGGGACAGATCCACAGATACGCAGTATTTT.

The CDR3 reads CASRTVDTDTQYF. The DNA for the CDR3 is TGTGCCAGCAGGACAGTTGACACAGATACGCAGTATTTT. This chain links TRBV13 with TRBJ2-3; TRBD1 might be the D (5 bases). The CDR3 is 13 residues long. V shed 6 bases and J shed 2 bases, with 9 bases lying between them. Germline loops: CDR1 PRHDT, CDR2 FYEKMQ (reference sequence).

To note about this clonotype: Its ends do not fully match the called genes, so a read error is possible. The gene calls are TRBV6-6 and TRBJ2-5, with D uncertain. Germline V gene sequence: CDR1 MNHNY, CDR2 SVGAGI (reference sequence). The CDR3 has 13 residues. CDR3 amino acids: CASSYIWFETQYF. In nucleotides, the CDR3 is TGCGCCAGCAGTTATATCTGGTTTGAGACCCAGTACTTC.

This clonotype was seen many times. The chain links TRBV15 to TRBJ2-1, with 9 bases fitting TRBD2. This CDR3 spans 16 amino acids. CDR1 and CDR2 (germline): LNHNV, YYDKDF (reference sequence). J lost 4 bases, V lost 5 bases, and 9 bases had no gene match. In DNA, the CDR3 is TGTGCCACCAGCCCCTTCGGCGGGAGGGCTTACAATGAGCAGTTCTTC. This sequence encodes CATSPFGGRAYNEQFF. Supplemented by reference TRBV15 and TRBJ2-1, the full variable domain reads DAMVIQNPRYQVTQFGKPVTLSCSQTLNHNVMYWYQQKSSQAPKLLFHYYDKDFNNEADTPDNFQSRRPNTSFCFLDIRSPGLGDTAMYLCATSPFGGRAYNEQFFGPGTRLTVL.

This clonotype came up many times. The rearrangement links TRBV11-2 to TRBJ2-5, with TRBD1 matching over 10 bases. This CDR3 comprises 19 residues. Germline CDR1 reads SGHAT; CDR2 reads FQNNGV. Losses at the gene ends were 1 base for V and 3 bases for J; bases not matched to a gene: 14. The DNA for the CDR3 is TGTGCCAGCAGCTTAGGGAATCGATTAGGGACAGGGGATGAAGAGACCCAGTACTTC. Its translation is CASSLGNRLGTGDEETQYF.

This clonotype is labeled as medium-sized. The chain joins TRBV7-9 to TRBJ2-3, with D possibly matching TRBD2 (6 bases). The CDR3 has 19 amino acids. From germline, CDR1 is SEHNR and CDR2 FQNEAQ (reference sequence). Trimming left V 5 bases short and J 0 bases short, with 24 bases between. CDR3 amino acids: CASSPPGDRLATSTDTQYF. The CDR3 DNA is TGTGCCAGCAGCCCCCCCGGAGACCGGCTAGCGACCAGCACAGATACGCAGTATTTT.

This clonotype is medium-sized (0.01 to 0.1%). V gene TRBV6-5 combines with J gene TRBJ2-3; 7 bases are shared with TRBD2. Germline V lookup: CDR1 MNHEY, CDR2 SVGAGI. The CDR3 totals 14 residues. The J segment lost 7 bases and the V segment lost 2 bases, leaving 6 bases of the junction unmatched. CDR3 coding DNA: TGTGCCAGCAGTTACATTGGCGGGGGTTATACGCAGTATTTT. This codes for CASSYIGGGYTQYF.

This clonotype was counted a single time. One base away lies a much larger clone, so this may be a sequencing read error. It is likely a read error, because the conserved phenylalanine at the end of the CDR3 is missing. The chain has TRBV19 and TRBJ1-1; 7 bases map to TRBD1. CDR3 length equals 13 residues. With 10 bases clipped from V and 3 bases from J, the junction kept 8 bases outside the gene matches. Germline V gene sequence: CDR1 LNHDA, CDR2 SQIVND (reference sequence). The CDR3, as DNA: TGTGCCATTCGACCGGGACAGTACACTGAAGCTTTCTCT. Protein sequence: CAIRPGQYTEAFS.

Regarding this clonotype: The junction differs from germline at one of its ends, possibly a read error. The V and J genes are TRBV6-6 and TRBJ1-5; D possibly corresponds to TRBD1 (5 bases). Looked up from germline, CDR1 is MNHNY and CDR2 is SVGAGI (reference sequence). CDR3 length: 13 residues. The CDR3, as DNA: TGTGCCAGCAGCTATCCCAGGGATCAGCCCCAGCGTTTT. It specifies CASSYPRDQPQRF.

This clonotype came up a few times. A read error is possible here, since a much larger clone lies one base away. In DNA form, the CDR3 reads TGTGCCAGCAGCCCCCCAGGCGGTGATGGGGATACGCAGTATTTT. This codes for CASSPPGGDGDTQYF. This chain joins TRBV7-9 and TRBJ2-3; D gene unclear. CDR3 size: 15 residues. Trimming removed 5 bases from V and 6 bases from J, with 18 bases in between. Germline values: CDR1 SEHNR, CDR2 FQNEAQ (reference sequence).

By frequency in the sample, this clonotype is medium-sized. The chain uses TRBV7-6 and TRBJ2-3, with D possibly matching TRBD2 (6 bases). The CDR3 is 15 residues long. V gave up 2 bases and J gave up 0 bases, with 9 bases separating them. In germline, CDR1 is SGHVS, CDR2 FNYEAQ. Here the CDR3 DNA reads TGTGCCAGCAGCTTACTAGCGTCTAGCACAGATACGCAGTATTTT. Protein sequence: CASSLLASSTDTQYF.

In its sample, this clonotype is medium-sized. The V and J genes are TRBV6-2 or TRBV6-3 and TRBJ2-3; a weak D match, TRBD1 (6 bases). The V end lost 3 bases, the J end lost 0 bases, and 10 bases lay between the germline ends. Germline-derived CDR1 and CDR2 are MNHEY and SVGEGT. This CDR3 contains 15 residues. The CDR3 is CASSYFQGSTDTQYF. The CDR3 DNA reads TGTGCCAGCAGTTATTTTCAGGGGAGCACAGATACGCAGTATTTT.

For this clonotype: One end of the junction varies from germline; a read error may be responsible. V is TRBV12-3 or TRBV12-4 and J is TRBJ2-3; D uncertain. This CDR3 spans 17 amino acids. The CDR3 DNA sequence: TGTGCCAGCAGCTTAGATGGGCGGACCCGGGGCACAGATACGCAGTATTTT. It specifies CASSLDGRTRGTDTQYF.

The rearrangement joins TRBV7-2 to TRBJ2-1; 10 nucleotides match TRBD2. The CDR3 length is 15 residues. V trimming: 3 bases; J trimming: 11 bases; junction bases outside the gene matches: 10. Per germline, CDR1 SGHTA and CDR2 FQGNSA. CDR3 residues: CASSFWTSGIYKQFF. The CDR3 DNA reads TGTGCCAGCAGCTTCTGGACTAGCGGAATTTATAAGCAGTTCTTC.

In its sample, this clonotype is medium-sized. V and J are TRBV6-2 or TRBV6-3 and TRBJ2-3; D is ambiguous. Germline V gene lookup returns CDR1 MNHEY and CDR2 SVGEGT. CDR3 size: 13 residues. With 0 bases removed from V and 4 bases from J, the gap between germline ends came to 5 bases. DNA of the CDR3: TGTGCCAGCAGTTACTCCGCGGCAGATACGCAGTATTTT. Amino acid sequence: CASSYSAADTQYF.

This clonotype showed up many times. The V gene is TRBV19, the J gene TRBJ2-7; TRBD1 aligns across 11 bases. V was pared by 7 bases and J by 0 bases, with 5 bases of the junction left unmatched. The CDR3 is 15 residues long. The V gene's germline CDR1 is LNHDA and CDR2 SQIVND (reference sequence). The CDR3, as DNA: TGTGCCAGTACCCCCGGGACAGGGGGCTCCTACGAGCAGTACTTC. As protein: CASTPGTGGSYEQYF.

Concerning this clonotype itself: With a much larger clone just one base away, this may be a read error. V usage is TRBV2 and J usage is TRBJ2-3; possible D gene TRBD2, 6 bases. Per germline, CDR1 SNHLY and CDR2 FYNNEI. The CDR3 totals 15 residues. V shed 3 bases and J shed 5 bases, with 15 bases lying between them. The CDR3 nucleotides are TGTGCCAGCAGTGAGGCGGCTAGCGTGGTAGATACGCAGTATTTT. Translating gives CASSEAASVVDTQYF.

This clonotype was recorded at least ten times. This chain joins TRBV6-5 and TRBJ2-7, with 7 bases identical to TRBD1. CDR3 length equals 11 residues. V lost 6 bases, J lost 5 bases, and 1 base stayed unmatched. In germline, CDR1 is MNHEY, CDR2 SVGAGI. The CDR3 loop is CASSQGDEQYF. The CDR3 bases are TGTGCCAGCAGCCAGGGGGACGAGCAGTACTTC.